The sequence of this T cell receptor (beta chain) was determined in a study of T cells in Graves' hyperthyroidism and ophthalmopathy. Whole-study findings and limits: In simple terms, a model built on 13 V-J features told ophthalmopathy apart from stable hyperthyroidism. The model predicted ophthalmopathy a median around six months before onset.

This clonotype was counted ten times or more. Its antigen remains unidentified. Trimming cost V 2 bases and J 1 base, with 12 bases left between them. The CDR3 sequence is 15 residues long. Germline values: CDR1 GTSNPN, CDR2 SVGIG (reference sequence). Amplification targeted TCR beta CDR3 regions from RNA transcripts. First-round RT-PCR of the TCR CDR3 relied on the HTBI primer set. TCRdb processed the multiplex PCR reads anew with MiXCR; each CDR3 protein has one entry. The sample lists 460,000 or so distinct CDR3 sequences, under 15% occurring once. The chain uses TRBV30 and TRBJ1-5; the D gene is possibly TRBD1 (5 bases). The sequencing input was blood. The source of this sequence is a woman aged 18-30 years with Graves' hyperthyroidism. CDR3 nucleotides: TGTGCCTGGAGTCCCCGCAGGGCGAGCAATCAGCCCCAGCATTTT. Amino acid sequence: CAWSPRRASNQPQHF.